This T cell receptor (beta chain) is from a study of shared clonotypes between healthy human individuals. Study findings and constraints: Even with large depth, rarefaction showed that sorted-subset sequencing was incomplete. Sequencing depth was expected to influence donor clonotype sharing. The sharing of about 5.3% of naive CD4 clonotypes was seen across a few donors. Naive subsets generally had larger estimated richness than memory subsets.

The assay was immunoSEQ multiplex PCR, and TCRdb's table has in-frame clones only and misses some. The profile shows hundreds of thousands of clones, roughly 96% of them singletons. Points on this clone: Antigen: not known.

CDR1 is LNHNV and CDR2 is YYDKDF in the germline V gene (reference sequence). The length of the CDR3 is 16 residues. Trimming stripped 3 bases from V and 6 bases from J, with 20 bases between. Naive CD8 cells were CD45RO-negative, positively selected for CCR7, excluding terminally differentiated effector memory CD45RA+ cells. Sequenced input: naive CD8+ T cells sorted from blood. This TCR came from a woman in her thirties in good health. The rearrangement uses TRBV15 and TRBJ1-2, with a possible D match to TRBD1 (5 bases). DNA of the CDR3: TGTGCCACCAGCAGGATCCCTGGGGGGGGAGGAAATGGCTACACCTTC. This sequence encodes CATSRIPGGGGNGYTF.